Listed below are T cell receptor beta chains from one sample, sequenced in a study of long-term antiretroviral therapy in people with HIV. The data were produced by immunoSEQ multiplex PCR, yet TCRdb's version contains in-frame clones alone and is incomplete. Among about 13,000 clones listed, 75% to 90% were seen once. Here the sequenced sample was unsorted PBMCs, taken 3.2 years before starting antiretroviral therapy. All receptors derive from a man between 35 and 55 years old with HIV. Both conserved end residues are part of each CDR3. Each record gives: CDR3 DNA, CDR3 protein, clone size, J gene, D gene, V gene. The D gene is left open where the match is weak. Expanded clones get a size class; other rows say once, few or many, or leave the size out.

TGTGCCAGCAGTAGGGCAGGGGTAGGAAATCAGCCCCAGCATTTT CASSRAGVGNQPQHF - TRBJ1-5 - TRBV2
TGTGCCAGCAGTTTTCTACCTGGTGCCAACGTCCTGACTTTC CASSFLPGANVLTF - TRBJ2-6 - TRBV27
TGTGCCAGCAGTCGTTCGAGGAACACTGAAGCTTTCTTT CASSRSRNTEAFF - TRBJ1-1 - TRBV2
TGTGCCAGCAGCCAAGAAACGGGACTAGCTAGTTTAAAAGAGACCCAGTACTTC CASSQETGLASLKETQYF - TRBJ2-5 TRBD2 TRBV14
TGTGCCAGCAGCCGTCACCTCGGGGGGCACAACTATGGCTACACCTTC CASSRHLGGHNYGYTF - TRBJ1-2 - TRBV14
TGTGCCAGCTCACCAGGAGAAAAACTGTTTTTT CASSPGEKLFF - TRBJ1-4 - TRBV18
TGTGCCAGCGGAACTAGCGGGGGTGGGTACAATGAGCAGTTCTTC CASGTSGGGYNEQFF - TRBJ2-1 TRBD2 TRBV7-9
TGCGCCAGCAGCTCCCCTAGCGGGGGGGCAGTAAACACCGGGGAGCTGTTTTTT CASSSPSGGAVNTGELFF - TRBJ2-2 TRBD2 TRBV5-1
TGTGCCAGCAGCTTAGAGGCGGGCCTTGCCAAGCAGTACTTC CASSLEAGLAKQYF - TRBJ2-7 - TRBV11-2
TGCGCCAGCAGTCGGGTTGGGGGGAACACCGGGGAGCTGTTTTTT CASSRVGGNTGELFF few TRBJ2-2 - TRBV4-1
TGTGCCAGCAGCCCAGTCAACGGGGCCCAGCATTTT CASSPVNGAQHF - TRBJ1-5 - TRBV25-1
TGTGCCAGCAGCTTAGATCGAGTTGGACTAGCGAGATACGAGCAGTACTTC CASSLDRVGLARYEQYF - TRBJ2-7 TRBD2 TRBV11-2
TGTGCCAGCAGGCCCCCAGGGGGGCCCCAAGAGACCCAGTACTTC CASRPPGGPQETQYF - TRBJ2-5 - TRBV27
TGTGCCAGTAGTTCTGAGTTGGGCAGCAATCAGCCCCAGCATTTT CASSSELGSNQPQHF - TRBJ1-5 - TRBV19
TGTGCCACATCAGGGGAACGCACAGATACGCAGTATTTT CATSGERTDTQYF - TRBJ2-3 - TRBV2
TGCGCCAGCAGGCCCGGGACATCGAACACCGGGGAGCTGTTTTTT CASRPGTSNTGELFF - TRBJ2-2 - TRBV5-1
TGTGCCACCAGCAGAGATCAAACGGGGAATTCACCCCTCCACTTT CATSRDQTGNSPLHF - TRBJ1-6 - TRBV15
TGTGCTAGTGGCCCCGGGACAGGGAGTACGGAAAAACTGTTTTTT CASGPGTGSTEKLFF - TRBJ1-4 TRBD1 TRBV12-5
TGTGCCAGCAGCTGGGGGCCCGGGGATACTAGAGGAGGCTACACCTTC CASSWGPGDTRGGYTF - TRBJ1-2 - TRBV5-6
TGTGCCAGCAGTTACAATCCCGGGAACACAGATACGCAGTATTTT CASSYNPGNTDTQYF once TRBJ2-3 - TRBV6-5
TGTGCCAGCAGCGCGACAGGGGCCAGCACAGATACGCAGTATTTT CASSATGASTDTQYF - TRBJ2-3 TRBD1 TRBV7-3
TGTGCCACCGGGTCAGGGGGGGCCACTGAAGCTTTCTTT CATGSGGATEAFF - TRBJ1-1 TRBD1 TRBV15
TGTGCCAGCAGCCGGGACCCGGCTGGCGGGGAGCTGTTTTTT CASSRDPAGGELFF - TRBJ2-2 - TRBV9
TGTGCCAGCAAATCGGGTACAGACAATGAGCAGTTCTTC CASKSGTDNEQFF - TRBJ2-1 - TRBV27
TGTGCCAGCAGCGTGGGTCTAGGTGAGCAGTACTTC CASSVGLGEQYF - TRBJ2-7 - TRBV9
TGTGCCAGCAGCGGCCGGACAGGGCATGAGCAGTTCTTC CASSGRTGHEQFF - TRBJ2-1 TRBD1 TRBV7-3
TGTGCCAGCAGCTTAGGGGTGGGCACAGATACGCAGTATTTT CASSLGVGTDTQYF medium-sized TRBJ2-3 - TRBV7-6
TGTGCCAGTGATATCCCCGGACAGGCGAATCAGCCCCAGCATTTT CASDIPGQANQPQHF - TRBJ1-5 TRBD1 TRBV19
TGTGCCAGCAGCTCGGTTCGGAGCGGGGGGGCCCTTGGGAATGAGCAGTTCTTC CASSSVRSGGALGNEQFF - TRBJ2-1 TRBD2 TRBV7-3
TGCGCCAGCAGCCAAGCCCTCAGGGGAGGCTATGGCTACACCTTC CASSQALRGGYGYTF - TRBJ1-2 - TRBV4-1
TGTGCCAGCAGGGGACTCATCGGGACAGGGTCGGACTACGAGCAGTACTTC CASRGLIGTGSDYEQYF - TRBJ2-7 TRBD1 TRBV27
TGCGCCAGCAGCCAAGAGAACGCCAGGGAAAAACTGTTTTTT CASSQENAREKLFF few TRBJ1-4 - TRBV4-1
TGTGCCAGCAGCCCGACAGGGACGGGCACCGGGGAGCTGTTTTTT CASSPTGTGTGELFF - TRBJ2-2 TRBD1 TRBV7-3
TGCGCCAGCAGCTTCCTAGCGGGGGAGTACCAAGAGACCCAGTACTTC CASSFLAGEYQETQYF - TRBJ2-5 TRBD2 TRBV5-1
TGTGCCAGCAGCCCCGAAAGTGGGCTCTACGAGCAGTACTTC CASSPESGLYEQYF - TRBJ2-7 - TRBV5-5
TGTGCCAGTAGTAAGGGGAACCTGAACACTGAAGCTTTCTTT CASSKGNLNTEAFF - TRBJ1-1 - TRBV19
TGTGCCAGCAGCTTGTGGCGGGGGGCCACTGAAGCTTTCTTT CASSLWRGATEAFF - TRBJ1-1 - TRBV5-5
TGTGCCAGCTCACCAGACCGATCCTCCTACGAGCAGTACTTC CASSPDRSSYEQYF - TRBJ2-7 - TRBV18
TGTGCCAGCAGACCAAGGGACAGGCCGAATCAGCCCCAGCATTTT CASRPRDRPNQPQHF - TRBJ1-5 TRBD1 TRBV28
TGTGCCAGCAGTGAGAAGGGGGCACTTCAAACTAATGAAAAACTGTTTTTT CASSEKGALQTNEKLFF - TRBJ1-4 TRBD1 TRBV2
TGTGCCAGCCAAGGAGGCTACGAGCAGTACTTC CASQGGYEQYF few TRBJ2-7 - TRBV11-2
TGTGCTAGTGGTTTAATACAAGATGGACAGATTCGGCAAGACGAGCAGTACTTC CASGLIQDGQIRQDEQYF - TRBJ2-7 - TRBV12-5
TGTGCCAGCTCACCAGGCAACTTGGGGGAGGAGACCCAGTACTTC CASSPGNLGEETQYF - TRBJ2-5 - TRBV18
TGTGCCAGCCAGGGGGCTAACTATGGCTACACCTTC CASQGANYGYTF - TRBJ1-2 TRBD1 TRBV6-1
TGCGCCAGCAGCCAAGCGGCAAATTCACCCCTCCACTTT CASSQAANSPLHF - TRBJ1-6 - TRBV4-1
TGTGCCAGCAGCTTAAGCAATCAGCCCCAGCATTTT CASSLSNQPQHF - TRBJ1-5 - TRBV5-6
TGCGCCAGCAGCCAAGATAGCGGCACCTACAGGGGCTACACCTTC CASSQDSGTYRGYTF - TRBJ1-2 - TRBV4-1
TGTGCCAGTAGTTCAACCGGGACAGGGGTCCACGAGCAGTACTTC CASSSTGTGVHEQYF - TRBJ2-7 TRBD1 TRBV19
TGTGCCGCGGGAGCTCCTGGGGTTTACTACGAGCAGTACTTC CAAGAPGVYYEQYF - TRBJ2-7 TRBD2 TRBV28
TGTGCCAGCAGTCGAGGACAGGGGGTTCAGCCCCAGCATTTT CASSRGQGVQPQHF - TRBJ1-5 TRBD1 TRBV13
TGTGCCTGGAGTCTTTCGACAGAACGAGCTTTCTTT CAWSLSTERAFF - TRBJ1-1 - TRBV30